The next 2 T cell receptor beta chains were all read from a single sample in a study of cytomegalovirus exposure and HLA in healthy donors. PCR primers comprised 60 Vbeta and 13 Jbeta primers. TCRdb keeps only in-frame clones here, not all; method: immunoSEQ multiplex PCR. Found here are around 94,000 clones, around two thirds of them singletons; the top ten hold about 3.9%. Material for sequencing was PBMCs. Source of these receptors: a man aged 30-40 years in good health and CMV-seronegative.

The CDR3 region has the DNA TGTGCCAGCAGCTTAGGGGCCCTATCAACTAATGAAAAACTGTTTTTT. Its translation: CASSLGALSTNEKLFF. This chain connects TRBV11-2 to TRBJ1-4; D ambiguous. Trimming cost V 1 base and J 0 bases, with 9 bases left between them. The CDR3 runs 16 residues. Germline values: CDR1 SGHAT, CDR2 FQNNGV.

The rearrangement links TRBV18 to TRBJ1-4; TRBD1 matches 7 bases. This CDR3 has 16 residues. Unmatched junction bases numbered 9, after V lost 4 bases and J lost 4 bases. Germline values: CDR1 KGHSH, CDR2 LQKENI. CDR3 DNA: TGTGCCAGCTCACGGCAAATACAGGGGAGTAATGAAAAACTGTTTTTT. It yields the protein CASSRQIQGSNEKLFF.